Following are 27 T cell receptor beta chains from one sample sequenced in a study of T cells in women clearing cervical HPV infection. Method: immunoSEQ multiplex PCR; TCRdb's copy keeps in-frame clones and lacks some. This sample lists some 23,000 clones; its ten largest clones have more than 8%. The sequenced sample was blood buffy coat. Every receptor here comes from a woman aged 18-70 years with a cervical HPV16 infection that either progressed to CIN3+ or cleared (not recorded which).

As to this clone: The read halts 3 residues ahead of the CDR3 end, with the missing end drawn from the germline J gene. The V and J genes are TRBV27 and TRBJ2-1, with TRBD2 identical over 12 bases. The V segment lost 2 bases and the J segment 9 bases; nucleotides outside the gene matches: 2. This CDR3 has 14 amino acids. The germline gives CDR1 MNHEY, CDR2 SMNVEV (reference sequence). The sequenced part of the CDR3 DNA is TGTGCCAGCAGTTTACTAGCGGGAGGGGGTGAG. This codes for CASSLLAGGGE. The full CDR3 reads CASSLLAGGGEQFF.

CDR3 region: CASSQGERAKHTIYF. The sequenced part of the CDR3 DNA is TGCGCCAGCAGCCAGGGAGAGCGGGCTAAGCACACC. The chain links TRBV4-1 to TRBJ1-3; no clear D. The missing CDR3 end, 3 residues past where the read stops, is filled in from the germline J gene. Trimming removed 3 bases at V and 8 bases at J, with 17 bases between. The CDR3 length is 15 residues. Looked up from germline, CDR1 is MGHRA and CDR2 is YSYEKL.

Turning to this clone: The DNA ends 3 residues before the CDR3 does, and the rest of the CDR3 is filled in from the germline J gene. This rearrangement joins TRBV5-1 to TRBJ2-3; 8 bases are shared with TRBD2. Germline V gives CDR1 SGHRS, CDR2 YFSETQ. This CDR3 spans 14 amino acids. Trimming cost V 4 bases and J 6 bases; bases outside gene matches: 7. This CDR3 reads CASSTSGSMDTQYF. CDR3 DNA (partial): TGCGCCAGCAGCACCAGCGGGAGTATGGATACG.

A remark on this clone: The CDR3 goes on 3 residues after the read ends, and that part is filled in from the germline J gene. The V gene is TRBV2, the J gene TRBJ1-4, with D perhaps matching TRBD1 (6 bases). Trimming took off 6 bases at V and 8 bases at J, with 13 bases between the two ends. Germline CDR1 reads SNHLY; CDR2 reads FYNNEI. This CDR3 is built from 13 residues. This CDR3 is CASRENREEKLFF. The CDR3 bases that were read are TGTGCCAGCAGGGAAAACAGGGAGGAAAAA.

As concerns this clone: The read ends 3 residues shy of where the CDR3 ends; the end is completed using the germline J gene. The rearrangement links TRBV19 to TRBJ1-1; D might be TRBD1 (6 bases). This CDR3 is 13 amino acids long. V gave up 0 bases and J gave up 5 bases, with 7 bases separating them. CDR1 is LNHDA, CDR2 SQIVND, per germline (reference sequence). The sequenced CDR3 bases are TGTGCCAGTAGTATAGACAGGGGTACTGAA. This translates into CASSIDRGTE. The CDR3 as a whole reads CASSIDRGTEAFF.

About this clone itself: Sequencing ends 3 residues short of the CDR3 end; the germline J gene provides the rest. The chain uses TRBV19 and TRBJ1-6; 8 nucleotides align to TRBD1. This CDR3 has 14 amino acids. The germline gives CDR1 LNHDA, CDR2 SQIVND (reference sequence). Trimming cost V 6 bases and J 10 bases; bases outside gene matches: 8. The CDR3 loop is CASRRGQVESPLHF. Incomplete CDR3 DNA: TGTGCCAGTAGACGGGGACAGGTTGAATCACCC.

Turning to this clone: Read coverage stops 3 residues before the CDR3 terminus; the germline J gene supplies the remainder. V is TRBV10-1 and J is TRBJ2-1; TRBD2 is a possible D gene (6 bases). V lost 0 bases, J lost 6 bases, and 18 bases lay in between. The CDR3 extends over 17 amino acids. Germline-derived CDR1 and CDR2 are WNHNN and SYGVQD (reference sequence). The sequenced part of the CDR3 DNA is TGCGCCAGCAGTGAGTCTCCCGGGGACTCAACTCTCAATGAG. It encodes CASSESPGDSTLNE. The entire CDR3 sequence reads CASSESPGDSTLNEQFF.

With regard to this clone: The CDR3 end falls 3 residues outside the read, so it is completed with the germline J gene. The rearrangement links TRBV5-1 to TRBJ1-2, with 9 nucleotides matching TRBD1. The length of the CDR3 is 14 residues. The V segment lost 4 bases and the J segment 4 bases; nucleotides outside the gene matches: 5. The V gene's germline CDR1 is SGHRS and CDR2 YFSETQ. The CDR3 protein is CASSPGQGSYGYTF. CDR3 bases read: TGCGCCAGCAGCCCGGGACAGGGAAGCTATGGC.

A remark on this clone: The CDR3 extends 3 residues past the end of the read, so its final part is completed from the germline J gene. The chain couples TRBV10-3 to TRBJ2-3; 16 nucleotides line up with TRBD2. The CDR3 spans 18 residues. CDR1 is ENHRY and CDR2 is SYGVKD in the germline V gene. V lost 2 bases, J lost 0 bases, and 2 bases stayed unmatched. The CDR3 sequence: CAISEGTSGGESTDTQYF. CDR3 bases read: TGTGCCATCAGTGAGGGGACTAGCGGGGGGGAGAGCACAGATACG.

Regarding this clone: Sequencing ends 3 residues short of the CDR3 end; the germline J gene provides the rest. The genes are TRBV7-9 and TRBJ2-7; D may be TRBD1 (6 bases). CDR1 and CDR2 from the germline V gene are SEHNR and FQNEAQ (reference sequence). The CDR3 covers 14 residues. Trimming shortened V by 3 bases and J by 0 bases, and 9 bases separated the two germline ends. The CDR3 loop is CASSFDRYSYEQYF. The part of the CDR3 DNA that was read is TGTGCCAGCAGCTTCGACAGGTACTCCTACGAG.

On this clone: Coverage ceases 3 residues before the CDR3 finishes, and the germline J gene fills in the end. V and J are TRBV2 and TRBJ1-5; D possibly corresponds to TRBD1 (6 bases). Germline lookup yields CDR1 SNHLY and CDR2 FYNNEI. CDR3 size: 14 residues. The V gene lost 5 bases and the J gene lost 8 bases, with 16 bases spanning the gap. The part of the CDR3 DNA that was read is TGTGCCAGCAGTCCTATGGGGGCCGTGGAGCCC. Encoded protein: CASSPMGAVEP. The whole CDR3 sequence is CASSPMGAVEPQHF. Drawing the rest from reference TRBV2 and TRBJ1-5, the complete variable domain is EPEVTQTPSHQVTQMGQEVILRCVPISNHLYFYWYRQILGQKVEFLVSFYNNEISEKSEIFDDQFSVERPDGSNFTLKIRSTKLEDSAMYFCASSPMGAVEPQHFGDGTRLSIL.

To note about this clone: The read comes to an end 3 residues before the CDR3 does, leaving the germline J gene to fill in the end. The rearrangement uses TRBV5-4 and TRBJ2-1; 10 bases map to TRBD1. Germline values: CDR1 SGHNT, CDR2 YYREEE (reference sequence). This CDR3 contains 13 residues. Trimming took 3 bases from V and 9 from J; bases not matched to a gene: 3. The CDR3 DNA, read in part, is TGTGCCAGCAGCTGGACAGGGGGGGTTGAG. Amino acid sequence: CASSWTGGVE. The full-length CDR3 reads as CASSWTGGVEQFF. The full variable domain, rest sourced from reference TRBV5-4 and TRBJ2-1, is ETGVTQSPTHLIKTRGQQVTLRCSSQSGHNTVSWYQQALGQGPQFIFQYYREEENGRGNFPPRFSGLQFPNYSSELNVNALELDDSALYLCASSWTGGVEQFFGPGTRLTVL.

Comment on this clone: Read coverage stops 3 residues before the CDR3 terminus; the germline J gene supplies the remainder. The gene calls are TRBV7-3 and TRBJ2-2; TRBD2 matches 7 bases. There are 15 residues in the CDR3. CDR1 and CDR2 (germline): SGHTA, FQGTGA. V trimming: 3 bases; J trimming: 1 base; junction bases outside the gene matches: 2. The covered CDR3 bases are TGTGCCAGCAGCTTTGAGCGGGGGAACACCGGGGAG. Encoded protein: CASSFERGNTGE. The CDR3 as a whole reads CASSFERGNTGELFF.

CDR3 bases read: TGTGCCAGCAGTGCATTAGCCAAAAACATT. This sequence encodes CASSALAKNI. The CDR3 as a whole reads CASSALAKNIQYF. J is TRBJ2-4 and V is TRBV6-1; D ambiguous. The read halts 3 residues ahead of the CDR3 end, with the missing end drawn from the germline J gene. V gave up 4 bases and J gave up 0 bases, with 4 bases separating them. The CDR3 totals 13 residues. Germline assignment: CDR1 MNHNS and CDR2 SASEGT.

As to this clone: Read data end 3 residues before the CDR3 end; the end is taken from the germline J gene. V and J are TRBV19 and TRBJ2-1, with 9 bases lining up with TRBD1. CDR1 is LNHDA, CDR2 SQIVND, per germline (reference sequence). This CDR3 has 14 amino acids. Unmatched junction bases numbered 4, after V lost 5 bases and J lost 5 bases. The sequenced CDR3 bases are TGTGCCAGTAGTCACCGGGACAGGGACAATGAG. Translating gives CASSHRDRDNE. The full CDR3 protein reads CASSHRDRDNEQFF.

Remarks on this clone: Read coverage stops 3 residues before the CDR3 terminus; the germline J gene supplies the remainder. This chain joins TRBV20-1 and TRBJ2-7; 9 bases map to TRBD2. V dropped 5 bases and J dropped 0; count of bases not matched to a gene: 5. Germline lookup yields CDR1 DFQATT and CDR2 SNEGSKA (reference sequence). CDR3 length equals 14 residues. The covered CDR3 bases are TGCAGTGCTCTACTAGCGGGTCGCTCCTACGAG. Translated, it gives CSALLAGRSYE. The complete CDR3 reads CSALLAGRSYEQYF.

With regard to this clone: One end of the junction varies from germline; a read error may be responsible. Read coverage stops 3 residues before the CDR3 terminus; the germline J gene supplies the remainder. The rearrangement uses TRBV4-2 and TRBJ2-3; 10 positions match TRBD2. CDR1 is LGHNA and CDR2 is YNFKEQ in the germline V gene. This CDR3 has 16 residues. CDR3 sequence: CASSQGPSGGADTQYF. Incomplete CDR3 DNA: TGCGCCAGCAGCCAAGGTCCCAGCGGGGGGGCAGATACG.

On this clone: One end of the junction does not line up with germline, which may come from a read error. Read sequence stops 3 residues before the CDR3 end, and the germline J gene provides the missing end. The chain recombines TRBV4-2 with TRBJ1-2, with D tentatively TRBD1 (5 bases). CDR3 size: 15 residues. CDR1 is LGHNA, CDR2 YNFKEQ, per germline. CDR3 loop: CASSSTQGTNYGYTF. The part of the CDR3 DNA that was read is TGCGCCAGCAGCTCCACCCAGGGTACTAACTATGGC.

The CDR3 loop is CASSQALSSYNEQFF. CDR3 DNA, as far as it was read: TGCGCCAGCAGCCAAGCCCTGTCTTCCTACAATGAG. The rearrangement links TRBV4-1 to TRBJ2-1; D gene unclear. The CDR3 end lies 3 residues beyond the end of the read and is filled in from the germline J gene. Trimming removed 1 base from V and 1 base from J, with 8 bases in between. The CDR3 loop spans 15 amino acids. From germline, CDR1 is MGHRA and CDR2 YSYEKL.

About this clone itself: The read gets to within 3 residues of the CDR3 end, and the germline J gene fills in the rest. The chain combines TRBV5-1 with TRBJ1-4, with 10 bases identical to TRBD1. The CDR3 contains 15 residues. Germline CDR1 reads SGHRS; CDR2 reads YFSETQ. V shed 3 bases, J shed 7 bases, and the junction held 6 bases outside the gene matches. The CDR3 sequence is CASSSGQGWGEKLFF. CDR3 DNA, as far as it was read: TGCGCCAGCAGCTCGGGACAGGGGTGGGGTGAAAAA.

In the case of this clone: The observed sequence ends 3 residues before the CDR3 terminus, with the missing tail filled in from the germline J gene. The chain joins TRBV19 to TRBJ1-2; D is uncertain. The CDR3 loop spans 14 amino acids. Germline V gives CDR1 LNHDA, CDR2 SQIVND (reference sequence). The CDR3 sequence is CASSMFETAGGYTF. The part of the CDR3 DNA that was read is TGTGCCAGTAGTATGTTTGAGACTGCGGGAGGC.

Comments on this clone: The CDR3 end falls 3 residues outside the read, so it is completed with the germline J gene. This chain joins TRBV6-1 and TRBJ2-7; 13 bases are a match to TRBD2. The CDR3 has 15 amino acids. V gave up 2 bases and J gave up 6 bases; unmatched junction bases: 4. CDR1 MNHNS and CDR2 SASEGT come from the germline V gene. CDR3 DNA, as far as it was read: TGTGCCAGCAGTGAATCGACTAGCGGGGGGAGCGAG. As protein: CASSESTSGGSE. The CDR3, in full, reads CASSESTSGGSEQYF.

To note about this clone: At one boundary the junction diverges from the germline segment, which might be a read error. The read halts 3 residues ahead of the CDR3 end, with the missing end drawn from the germline J gene. The chain couples TRBV10-1 to TRBJ1-3; the match to TRBD1 covers 7 bases. This CDR3 is built from 16 residues. CDR1 and CDR2 from the germline V gene are WNHNN and SYGVQD (reference sequence). The CDR3 is CASSKGQSSSGNAIYF. CDR3 bases read: TGCGCCAGCAGCAAGGGACAGTCGAGCTCTGGAAACGCC.

To note about this clone: From the germline J gene comes the end of the CDR3, since the read stops 3 residues before it. The chain combines TRBV20-1 with TRBJ2-7, with TRBD2 matching over 7 bases. V lost 3 bases to trimming and J lost 1 base; unmatched junction nucleotides: 9. Germline CDR1 is DFQATT and CDR2 is SNEGSKA (reference sequence). CDR3 size: 15 residues. The CDR3 DNA, read in part, is TGCAGTGCTAGGGTTCGGGGAGGGCCTTCCTACGAG. Translating gives CSARVRGGPSYE. The CDR3, in full, reads CSARVRGGPSYEQYF.

Notes on this clone: The CDR3 end is not reached by the read, which stops 3 residues before it; the germline J gene fills it in. The chain is built from TRBV24-1 and TRBJ2-7, with TRBD2 identical over 9 bases. The CDR3 runs to 13 residues. Germline trimming cut 9 bases from V and 2 bases from J; bases unmatched to any gene: 4. Germline V gene sequence: CDR1 KGHDR, CDR2 SFDVKD. The CDR3 here is CATGTSLPYEQYF. The sequenced part of the CDR3 DNA is TGTGCCACCGGGACTAGCCTCCCCTACGAG.

About this clone: The CDR3 end lies 3 residues beyond the end of the read and is filled in from the germline J gene. The chain has TRBV4-1 and TRBJ2-7; 7 bases line up with TRBD1. J was trimmed by 2 bases and V by 4 bases; bases with no gene match: 2. Germline CDR1 reads MGHRA; CDR2 reads YSYEKL. The CDR3 has 13 residues. The CDR3 loop reads CASSPTGPYEQYF. The sequenced part of the CDR3 DNA is TGCGCCAGCAGCCCGACAGGGCCCTACGAG.

Notes on this clone: The CDR3 end falls 3 residues outside the read, so it is completed with the germline J gene. This chain connects TRBV7-6 to TRBJ1-2; 7 bases match TRBD1. This CDR3 is 16 amino acids long. With V trimmed by 4 bases and J by 0 bases, 8 bases remained unmatched. CDR1 and CDR2 (germline): SGHVS, FNYEAQ. CDR3 DNA, as far as it was read: TGTGCCAGCAGCTCAACCGGGACAGAACCTAACTATGGC. It encodes CASSSTGTEPNYG. The CDR3 as a whole reads CASSSTGTEPNYGYTF.